The source of this TCR beta chain is a study of identical twins (TCRdb year 2016). Describing the broader study: To test whether fetal clonotypes persist, this study deep-sequenced TCR alpha and beta repertoires from monozygotic twins, from unrelated adults of various ages, and from cord blood. To rule out contamination, replicate twin experiments were performed at different times with different library preparation protocols.

Concerning this clonotype itself: This clone's antigen is unknown. No quality values exist for individual bases; no much larger clone is one base distant.

The V and J ends are trimmed by 2 bases and 6 bases, leaving 10 bases between them. Its CDR3 holds 14 amino acids, cysteine through phenylalanine. CDR3 DNA only is kept here, 42 bases in frame from base 1. CDR1 and CDR2 are read off the germline V gene as MNHEY and SVGAGI. All donors were healthy Caucasians. The twin cohort comprised three pairs of female monozygotic twins, all aged about 18 to 29 years. Peripheral blood mononuclear cells were used as the source from which RNA for TCR libraries was isolated. The full study reports these points: Out-of-frame TCR alpha sequences shared between twins showed an excess of low generation-probability sequences compared with coincidental sharing between unrelated individuals. Excess twin sharing in beta out-of-frame sequences was weaker because fewer shared sequences lowered the signal-to-noise ratio. In monozygotic twins, out-of-frame TCR alpha sharing was systematically underestimated by recombination models, although the models agreed with sharing between unrelated individuals. Fewer insertions were carried by abundant cord blood beta clonotypes; a weaker similar trend was observed in young adult naive repertoires, while no such trend was observed in memory repertoires. Invariant T cells such as MAIT and iNKT could partly confound zero-insertion analyses, though diverse VJ usage argued against this for most clonotypes. Conclusions relied on cross-sectional statistical analysis, since the same donors could not be followed over many years.

Preparation of the library involved 5' RACE. TCRdb shows the sequencer as Illumina HiSeq 2000. Template switching added a universal primer binding site, and the final cDNA carried a unique molecular identifier that allowed TCR cDNA molecules to be counted accurately. Specific primers in the conserved constant-segment region were used to synthesize first-strand cDNA for the TCR alpha and beta chains. To control for contamination, every cDNA library was double barcoded, receiving both a SMART-Mk sample barcode and Illumina barcodes. TruSeq adapter sequences along with Illumina sample barcodes were introduced in two successive PCR steps. The Illumina HiSeq platform was used with custom primers to sequence TCR alpha and beta cDNA libraries. Turning to the authors' computational methods: Unique molecular identifiers were extracted from raw reads with MiGEC, and CDR3 positions were determined with MiXCR. Recombination models were inferred per individual with the repgenHMM and IGoR tools using an EM algorithm. The analysis of shared clonotypes was done with the tcR package in R, with sharing normalized by the product of cloneset sizes. Out-of-frame nonproductive sequences were analyzed to study raw recombination free of thymic and clonal selection effects. Clones were called with MiXCR by TCRdb after fastp trimmed the public reads at Q25, and only in-frame beta chains were retained. Here each entry gathers all rows of one CDR3 protein and keeps the most common genes and DNA. The V and J calls were not made by the authors but by TCRdb's processing. Recorded for this sample are some 690,000 distinct CDR3 sequences; roughly 20% of them occurred a single time. Jointly, the top ten make up around 4.5% of the sample.

The same data also contributed to another study, on T cells expressing NK-cell markers. The second paper states: TCR beta-chain repertoires were profiled in sorted CD3+CD56+NKG2C+, CD3+CD56+NKG2C- and CD3+CD56-NKG2C+ T-cell subsets from fewer than 10 donors. Among the eight sequenced donors, only one was HCMV-seronegative, while the other seven were HCMV-seropositive. In several experiments an anti-gammadeltaTCR antibody was added to restrict sorting to alphabetaTCR-expressing T cells. In several donors, the dominant CD3+CD56+NKG2C+ clonotypes ranked among the top 10 CD8+ clonotypes, making up roughly 1.0-7.5% of CD8+ T cells. Those dominant clonotypes were again the most abundant among CD3+CD56-NKG2C+ cells in a handful of donors, at about 25-60.1%. Whether the expanded NKG2C-expressing T cell clones were specific for HCMV antigens was left unclear. The eight sequenced donors were randomly selected healthy volunteers, three men and five women. HCMV serostatus was determined by detecting HCMV-specific IgG in serum with a commercial ELISA kit. Bulk peripheral blood T-cell repertoires were additionally sequenced from unsorted PBMC for several donors. MIGEC was used to demultiplex reads and group the reads by UMI, and MiTCR was used to assemble and quantify clonotypes. Only TCR cDNA sequences supported by at least two reads were kept to exclude erroneous sequences. Downstream repertoire analysis used the tcR package, and clonotypes were matched across fractions by CDR3 nucleotide sequence plus V segment. VDJmatch was used to annotate antigen specificity against VDJdb, with one amino acid substitution allowed in CDR3.

The sequenced sample consisted of PBMCs. This sequence uses TRBV6-5 and TRBJ1-4, with no confident D gene call. The sequence was obtained from a woman between 18 and 29 years old in good health. The DNA sequence reads TGTGCCAGCAGTTACGACGTGAGATATGAAAAACTGTTTTTT. Its product reads: CASSYDVRYEKLFF.